The clone carrying this T cell receptor beta chain was recorded a few times. CDR3 length: 15 amino acids. The ends lost 5 bases at V and 1 base at J; junction bases unmatched: 5. Germline lookup yields CDR1 MNHEY and CDR2 SVGEGT. Next came a second PCR, run for about 7 to 11 cycles, which used a sample-barcoded 5' primer along with a J-beta primer mix. TCRdb called the 5' RACE reads again in MiXCR, with one record for every CDR3 protein. The sample has approximately 490,000 distinct CDR3 sequences, 20% to 30% seen once. The sample originates from a study of blood T cells in healthy people across ages. These data also featured in a second study, about T cells of mothers and their children. That paper states: Donation came from three healthy Caucasian mothers together with their six children.

This rearrangement joins TRBV6-2 or TRBV6-3 to TRBJ1-1; 9 bases match TRBD1. The receptor's source is a boy between 10 and 17 years old in good health. Sequencing used blood. The CDR3 loop is CASSHGTGWNTEAFF. Here the CDR3 DNA reads TGTGCCAGCAGTCACGGGACAGGGTGGAACACTGAAGCTTTCTTT.